Each of the 21 T cell receptor beta chains below was sequenced from the same sample in a study of blood T cell repertoires in COVID-19. Data came from immunoSEQ multiplex PCR; TCRdb stores just in-frame clones and leaves some out. The sample has 35,000 to 50,000 clones; about 70% are singletons. Sequenced sample: peripheral blood. Every receptor here comes from a man in his 70s with active or convalescent COVID-19.

V is TRBV5-1 and J is TRBJ1-2; D remains ambiguous. The CDR3 runs to 13 residues. The germline V gene has CDR1 SGHRS and CDR2 YFSETQ. V gave up 4 bases and J gave up 4 bases, with 11 bases separating them. Written as DNA, the CDR3 is TGCGCCAGCAGCGAAACACCAGGCTATGGCTACACCTTC. It translates to CASSETPGYGYTF.

The chain couples TRBV9 to TRBJ1-6, with 7 bases fitting TRBD1. The CDR3 is 12 amino acids. The germline CDR1 and CDR2 sequences are SGDLS and YYNGEE. V shed 3 bases and J 9 bases; nucleotides not matched to a gene: 0. The CDR3 bases are TGTGCCAGCAGCGGACAGGGTTCACCCCTCCACTTT. Its protein is CASSGQGSPLHF.

The gene calls are TRBV21-1 and TRBJ2-4; the table's D call, TRBD2, was not checked against the DNA. TRBV21-1 is a recognized pseudogene. This CDR3 is 12 amino acids long. This chain's CDR3 is CASRLVDAIQYF. CDR3 sequence (DNA): TGTGCCAGCCGACTAGTTGATGCCATTCAGTACTTC.

This clone came up a few times. The V call is TRBV28, the J call TRBJ1-3; 12 bases match TRBD1. V lost 6 bases to trimming and J lost 3 bases; unmatched junction nucleotides: 3. Germline loops: CDR1 MDHEN, CDR2 SYDVKM. The CDR3 is made up of 15 amino acids. Written as DNA, the CDR3 is TGTGCCAGCAGGGGACAGGGGGCGTTTGGAAACACCATATATTTT. Encoded protein: CASRGQGAFGNTIYF. The variable domain in full, completed from reference TRBV28 and TRBJ1-3, reads DVKVTQSSRYLVKRTGEKVFLECVQDMDHENMFWYRQDPGLGLRLIYFSYDVKMKEKGDIPEGYSVSREKKERFSLILESASTNQTSMYLCASRGQGAFGNTIYFGEGSWLTVV.

The chain is built from TRBV5-1 and TRBJ2-7; 10 positions match TRBD1. CDR3 size: 15 residues. Unmatched junction bases numbered 11, after V lost 4 bases and J lost 7 bases. CDR1 and CDR2 from the germline V gene are SGHRS and YFSETQ. CDR3 nucleotides: TGCGCCAGCAGCCGGGCGGGACAGGGGACGAAGGAGCAGTACTTC. Its protein is CASSRAGQGTKEQYF.

To note about this clone: The germline gene is not matched at one end of the junction; a read error may be the cause. CDR3 bases: TGCGCCAGCAGCGACCGAACCGAGGGCGAAGGAGATTTT. It codes for CASSDRTEGEGDF. The chain has TRBV5-1 and TRBJ1-1; D uncertain. CDR1 is SGHRS and CDR2 is YFSETQ in the germline V gene. CDR3 size: 13 residues.

The chain combines TRBV10-2 with TRBJ2-2; 9 bases line up with TRBD1. V dropped 8 bases and J dropped 1; count of bases not matched to a gene: 8. CDR3 length: 16 amino acids. In germline, CDR1 is WSHSY, CDR2 SAAADI. Written as DNA, the CDR3 is TGCGCCAGCCGCGACCTGGGACAGGGGAACACCGGGGAGCTGTTTTTT. Translation gives CASRDLGQGNTGELFF.

The chain carries TRBV28 and TRBJ1-2, with a tentative D call TRBD1 (6 bases). This CDR3 region has 14 residues. Between the trimmed V and J ends, which lost 6 bases and 1 base, there was a span of 12 bases. Germline V CDR1 and CDR2: MDHEN, SYDVKM. The CDR3 coding sequence is TGTGCCAGCAGAAAAACAGGGAATAACTATGGCTACACCTTC. Protein: CASRKTGNNYGYTF.

The chain has TRBV5-1 and TRBJ2-3; 7 bases are a match to TRBD2. This CDR3 contains 15 residues. The V gene end was trimmed by 4 bases and the J gene end by 1 base; junction bases not matched to a gene: 6. Germline V gene lookup returns CDR1 SGHRS and CDR2 YFSETQ. CDR3 sequence reads: CASSPPTSGTDTQYF. CDR3 DNA sequence: TGCGCCAGCAGCCCACCCACTAGCGGCACAGATACGCAGTATTTT.

The rearrangement joins TRBV28 to TRBJ1-2; perhaps TRBD1 as D (5 bases). V lost 4 bases and J lost 2, with 11 bases in between. The CDR3 runs to 14 residues. Germline V gene lookup returns CDR1 MDHEN and CDR2 SYDVKM. The CDR3 DNA reads as TGTGCCAGCAGTTCCCCAGGGAGGAACTATGGCTACACCTTC. It is translated as CASSSPGRNYGYTF.

V and J are TRBV7-5 and TRBJ1-2. TRBV7-5 is marked as a pseudogene. CDR3 length: 17 residues. The CDR3 sequence is CVRSPRGGRGVFYGYTF. DNA of the CDR3: TGTGTCAGAAGCCCACGGGGGGGCAGAGGGGTTTTCTATGGCTACACCTTC.

The J gene is TRBJ1-1, the V gene TRBV10-3; D is possibly TRBD1 (5 bases). Germline values: CDR1 ENHRY, CDR2 SYGVKD. The germline V and J ends were trimmed by 8 bases and 3 bases, with 16 bases remaining between them. The CDR3 contains 14 residues. The CDR3, as DNA: TGTGCCATCTCCCTCGGGGGTAAGGACACTGAAGCTTTCTTT. As protein: CAISLGGKDTEAFF.

The chain employs TRBV5-1 and TRBJ1-6; 7 bases line up with TRBD1. From germline, CDR1 is SGHRS and CDR2 YFSETQ. The CDR3 totals 15 residues. V gave up 4 bases and J gave up 9 bases; unmatched junction bases: 10. The DNA for the CDR3 is TGCGCCAGCAGCGCCTTGACAGGGAAATCTTCACCCCTCCACTTT. Translating gives CASSALTGKSSPLHF.

This clone showed up just once. The chain is built from TRBV28 and TRBJ1-1; the D gene is possibly TRBD1 (6 bases). The CDR3 is made up of 14 amino acids. The germline V gene has CDR1 MDHEN and CDR2 SYDVKM. V shed 3 bases and J shed 4 bases, with 12 bases lying between them. DNA of the CDR3: TGTGCCAGCAGTTTTTGGGGGCGGGTCACTGAAGCTTTCTTT. Translating gives CASSFWGRVTEAFF.

The rearrangement uses TRBV14 and TRBJ2-1; D is perhaps TRBD1 (5 bases). CDR1 is SGHDN, CDR2 FVKESK, per germline. V lost 1 base and J 4 bases, leaving 11 bases between the germline ends. The CDR3 consists of 15 residues. The CDR3 region has the DNA TGTGCCAGCAGCCAAGCAGGGAAGCAATACAATGAGCAGTTCTTC. This sequence encodes CASSQAGKQYNEQFF.

This clone has only a few counts. The chain has TRBV19 and TRBJ1-5; 7 bases map to TRBD1. Germline values: CDR1 LNHDA, CDR2 SQIVND (reference sequence). The length of the CDR3 is 15 residues. The ends lost 3 bases at V and 1 base at J; junction bases unmatched: 3. CDR3 loop: CASSMGTASNQPQHF. CDR3 nucleotide sequence: TGTGCCAGTAGTATGGGGACAGCCAGCAATCAGCCCCAGCATTTT.

The V call is TRBV4-1, the J call TRBJ2-7; TRBD2 matches at 9 bases. The CDR3 spans 14 residues. Germline CDR1 MGHRA, CDR2 YSYEKL. V trimming: 1 base; J trimming: 7 bases; junction bases outside the gene matches: 5. CDR3 bases: TGCGCCAGCAGCCAAGGGCTAGCGGGGAGTGAGCAGTACTTC. It translates to CASSQGLAGSEQYF.

This sequence joins TRBV7-7 and TRBJ2-5, with TRBD1 as a possible D gene (6 bases). This CDR3 is built from 15 residues. V gave up 5 bases and J gave up 4 bases, with 17 bases separating them. Germline V CDR1 and CDR2: SSHAT, FNYEAQ (reference sequence). The CDR3 region is CASSPTPTGLETQYF. CDR3 sequence (DNA): TGTGCCAGCAGCCCTACCCCAACAGGGTTAGAGACCCAGTACTTC.

This chain links TRBV3-1 (or the pseudogene TRBV3-2) with TRBJ1-5, with D unclear. Germline values: CDR1 LGHDT, CDR2 YNNKEL (reference sequence). The CDR3 has 14 residues. The V and J ends lost 2 bases and 0 bases respectively, with 5 bases between them. The CDR3, as DNA: TGTGCCAGCAGCCAAACACCTAGCAATCAGCCCCAGCATTTT. Translation gives CASSQTPSNQPQHF.

The chain is built from TRBV28 and TRBJ2-7, with 7 bases matching TRBD1. The length of the CDR3 is 14 residues. V shed 5 bases and J 5 bases; nucleotides not matched to a gene: 9. Per germline, CDR1 MDHEN and CDR2 SYDVKM. In DNA form, the CDR3 reads TGTGCCAGCAGTGGCCGGGACAGATATAACGAGCAGTACTTC. It codes for CASSGRDRYNEQYF.

V gene TRBV2 combines with J gene TRBJ2-1, with D maybe TRBD2 (6 bases). Germline V gene sequence: CDR1 SNHLY, CDR2 FYNNEI. CDR3 length: 12 residues. V dropped 4 bases and J dropped 9 bases, with 10 bases sitting between them. For the CDR3, the DNA is TGTGCCAGCAGTGCCACTAGCCGTGAGCAGTTCTTC. It translates to CASSATSREQFF.